This T cell receptor beta chain stems from a study of T cell responses to AZD1222 COVID-19 vaccine. Measured with immunoSEQ multiplex PCR; TCRdb has only the in-frame clones, and not every one. In the table there are fewer than 130,000 clones, about 94% of which are singletons. CDR1 is MGHDK, CDR2 SYGVNS, per germline. The length of the CDR3 is 15 residues. Trimming removed 2 bases at V and 4 bases at J, with 14 bases between. Material: peripheral blood, obtained 28 days after the second AZD1222 dose. The chain uses TRBV25-1 and TRBJ2-5; D is perhaps TRBD1 (5 bases). The origin of this receptor is an adult who received the AZD1222 COVID-19 vaccine. Here the CDR3 DNA reads TGTGCCAGCAGTGAACGTCTGGAAGGGGCAGAGACCCAGTACTTC. It specifies CASSERLEGAETQYF. Filled out from reference TRBV25-1 and TRBJ2-5, the complete variable domain reads EADIYQTPRYLVIGTGKKITLECSQTMGHDKMYWYQQDPGMELHLIHYSYGVNSTEKGDLSSESTVSRIRTEHFPLTLESARPSHTSQYLCASSERLEGAETQYFGPGTRLLVL.